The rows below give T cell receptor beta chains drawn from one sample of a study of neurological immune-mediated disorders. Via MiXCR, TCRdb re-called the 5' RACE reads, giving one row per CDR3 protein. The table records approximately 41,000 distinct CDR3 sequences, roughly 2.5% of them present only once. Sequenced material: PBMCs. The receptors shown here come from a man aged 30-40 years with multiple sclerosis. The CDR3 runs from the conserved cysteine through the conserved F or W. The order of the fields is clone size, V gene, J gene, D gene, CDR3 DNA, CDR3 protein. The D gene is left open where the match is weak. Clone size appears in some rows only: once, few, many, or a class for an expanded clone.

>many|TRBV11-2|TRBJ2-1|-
TGTGCCAGCAGCCCCTTGAGGGACTACAATGAGCAGTTCTTC
CASSPLRDYNEQFF
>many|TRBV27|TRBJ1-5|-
TGTGCCAGCAGTTTACGGGTAAATCAGCCCCAGCATTTT
CASSLRVNQPQHF
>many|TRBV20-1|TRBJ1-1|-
TGCAGTGCCGCGCTGGGAGACACTGAAGCTTTCTTT
CSAALGDTEAFF
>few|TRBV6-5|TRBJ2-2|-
TGTGCCAGCAGCCGGCAAACAGGGAACACCGGGGAGCTGTTTTTT
CASSRQTGNTGELFF
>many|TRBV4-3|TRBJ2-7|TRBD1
TGCGCCAGCAGCCACAGACAGGGAGATTACGAGCAGTACTTC
CASSHRQGDYEQYF
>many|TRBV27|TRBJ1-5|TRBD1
TGTGCCAGCAGTTCCCGGGACAGTTCCAATCAGCCCCAGCATTTT
CASSSRDSSNQPQHF
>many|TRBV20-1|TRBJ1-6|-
TGCAGTGCTAGGACCATGCTCCGGGGCAATTCACCCCTCCACTTT
CSARTMLRGNSPLHF
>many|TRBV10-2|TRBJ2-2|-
TGCGCCGCTCGTGGGGACACCGGGGAGCTGTTTTTT
CAARGDTGELFF
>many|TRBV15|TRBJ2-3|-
TGTGCCACCAGCAGAGACCCCGGGGATACGCAGTATTTT
CATSRDPGDTQYF
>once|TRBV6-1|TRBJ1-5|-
TGTGCCAGCAGTGGGTGGGGGTCAAATCAGCCCCAGCATTTT
CASSGWGSNQPQHF
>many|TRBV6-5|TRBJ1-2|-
TGTGCCAGCAGTTACTTCGGACCGGATGCTGGCTACACCTTC
CASSYFGPDAGYTF
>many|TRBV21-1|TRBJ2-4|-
TGTGCCAGCAGCAAAGTTGGCCTAGCGGGAGGCCTAGCCAAAAACATTCAGTACTTC
CASSKVGLAGGLAKNIQYF
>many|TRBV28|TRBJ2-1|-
TGTGCCAGCAGTTTTTTAGACATCTACAATGAGCAGTTCTTC
CASSFLDIYNEQFF
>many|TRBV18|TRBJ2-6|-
TGTGCCAGCTCACTTTGGGGCCTATCAGGGGGGCCATCCTCTGGGGCCAACGTCCTGACTTTC
CASSLWGLSGGPSSGANVLTF
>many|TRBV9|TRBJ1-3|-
TGTGCCAGCAGCGGGGACTTAGTTGGGCCCGGAAACACCATATATTTT
CASSGDLVGPGNTIYF
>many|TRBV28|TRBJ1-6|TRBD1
TGTGCCAGCAGTTCGACCGGACAGGGTGGGAATTCACCCCTCCACTTT
CASSSTGQGGNSPLHF
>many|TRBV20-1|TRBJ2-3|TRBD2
TGCAGTGCCGCCGGTTATAGCGGGGGGATTAGCACAGATACGCAGTATTTT
CSAAGYSGGISTDTQYF
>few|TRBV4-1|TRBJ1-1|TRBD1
TGCGACAGCAGCAAAAGGACAGGGGAAGCTTTCTTT
CDSSKRTGEAFF
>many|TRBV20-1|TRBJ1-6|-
TGCAGTGCTGGGGGCGGGGTGGAAGTCAGCTCCTATAATTCACCCCTCCACTTT
CSAGGGVEVSSYNSPLHF
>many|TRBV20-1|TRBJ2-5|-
TGCAGTGCTAGAGCAGTACTTCAGGGGCAGGGAGAGACCCAGTACTTC
CSARAVLQGQGETQYF
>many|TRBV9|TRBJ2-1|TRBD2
TGTGCCAGCAGCGTAGCTACGGGGGGGACCTACAATGAGCAGTTCTTC
CASSVATGGTYNEQFF
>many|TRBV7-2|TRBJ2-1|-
TGTGCCAGCAGGGTCTTTGCGGGCGAGCAGTTCTTC
CASRVFAGEQFF
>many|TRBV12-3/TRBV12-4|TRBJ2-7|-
TGTGCCAGCAGTCCTTCGGTAAACTACGAGCAGTACTTC
CASSPSVNYEQYF
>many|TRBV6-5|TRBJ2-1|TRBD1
TGTGCCAGCAGTTACTCGAGTGACAGGGGCAATGAGCAGTTCTTC
CASSYSSDRGNEQFF
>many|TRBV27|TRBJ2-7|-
TGTGCCAGCAGTTTCGCACAGACCTACGAGCAGTACTTC
CASSFAQTYEQYF
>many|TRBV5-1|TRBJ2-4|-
TGCGCCAGCAGCCTCGCTTCGGAAGGCATTCAGTACTTC
CASSLASEGIQYF
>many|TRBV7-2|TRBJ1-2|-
TGTGCCAGCAGCTTAGCGGGCAGCCCAGAAAGTGGCTACACCTTC
CASSLAGSPESGYTF
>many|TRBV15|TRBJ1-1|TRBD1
TGTGCCACCAGCAGACCCGGGACAGGACTCGGAGGGAACACTGAAGCTTTCTTT
CATSRPGTGLGGNTEAFF
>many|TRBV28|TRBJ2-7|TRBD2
TGTGCCAGCAGTTTATGGGCTACGGGCGGCGGGAGGACCTACGAGCAGTACTTC
CASSLWATGGGRTYEQYF
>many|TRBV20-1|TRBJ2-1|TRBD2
TGCAGTGCTAGTCTCCTAGCGGGTGCAATTGAGCAGTTCTTC
CSASLLAGAIEQFF
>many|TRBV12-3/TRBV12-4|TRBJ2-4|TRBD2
TGTGCCAGCAGACTAGCGGGAGGGCCAGAAAACATTCAGTACTTC
CASRLAGGPENIQYF
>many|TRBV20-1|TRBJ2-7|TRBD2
TGCAGCCCTACTAGCGGGCGGAGCTCCTACGAGCAGTACTTC
CSPTSGRSSYEQYF
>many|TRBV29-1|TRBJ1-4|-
TGCAGCGTTGCCGAAGCCGACAGTTTGCCTATAGAAAAACTGTTTTTT
CSVAEADSLPIEKLFF
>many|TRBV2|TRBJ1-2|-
TGTGCCAGCAGTGTCAGCAACTATGGCTACACCTTC
CASSVSNYGYTF
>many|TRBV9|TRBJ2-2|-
TGTGCCAGCAGCATACCGACAGAGAACACCGGGGAGCTGTTTTTT
CASSIPTENTGELFF
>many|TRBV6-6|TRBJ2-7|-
TGTGCCAGCAGCCAGGGGGAGGGCGGCTACGAGCAGTACTTC
CASSQGEGGYEQYF
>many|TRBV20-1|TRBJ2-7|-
TGCAGTGCTAGGGGGGGGCAGGGGTCCTCCTACGAGCAGTACTTC
CSARGGQGSSYEQYF
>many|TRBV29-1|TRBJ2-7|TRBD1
TGCAGCGTATTCAGCCGGGACAGGGCATGCGAGCAGTACTTC
CSVFSRDRACEQYF
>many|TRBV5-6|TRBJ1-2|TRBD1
TGTGCCAGCAGCTGGTGGACCGGGACAGGGGATTTAGGTGGCTACACCTTC
CASSWWTGTGDLGGYTF
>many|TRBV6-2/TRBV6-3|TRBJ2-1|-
TGTGCCAGCAGTTATGAAGTCTACAATGAGCAGTTCTTC
CASSYEVYNEQFF
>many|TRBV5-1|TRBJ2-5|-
TGCGCCAGCAGCTTGGATGTAGAAGAGACCCAGTACTTC
CASSLDVEETQYF
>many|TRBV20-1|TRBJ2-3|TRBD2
TGCAGTGCTAGGGATAGCGGGGTGAACACAGATACGCAGTATTTT
CSARDSGVNTDTQYF
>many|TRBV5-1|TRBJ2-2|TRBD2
TGCGCCAGCAGCTCAGCGGGAGGGAACACCGGGGAGCTGTTTTTT
CASSSAGGNTGELFF
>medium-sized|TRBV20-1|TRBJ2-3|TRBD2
TGCAGTGCTAGAGGCCCTCGCGAAGCGGGGGGGCCCTGGGGCACAGATACGCAGTATTTT
CSARGPREAGGPWGTDTQYF
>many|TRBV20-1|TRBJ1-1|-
TGCAGTGCTAGGACCCCTCGGGCAGGGGAGCACACTGAAGCTTTCTTT
CSARTPRAGEHTEAFF
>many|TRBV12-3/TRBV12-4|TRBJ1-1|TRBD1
TGTGCCAGCAGTTCCGGGGACAGGGACACTGAAGCTTTCTTT
CASSSGDRDTEAFF
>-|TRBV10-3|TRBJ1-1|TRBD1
TGTGCCATCAGCCCTAACGCTCCCGGGACAGGGATGAACACTGAAGCTTTCTTT
CAISPNAPGTGMNTEAFF